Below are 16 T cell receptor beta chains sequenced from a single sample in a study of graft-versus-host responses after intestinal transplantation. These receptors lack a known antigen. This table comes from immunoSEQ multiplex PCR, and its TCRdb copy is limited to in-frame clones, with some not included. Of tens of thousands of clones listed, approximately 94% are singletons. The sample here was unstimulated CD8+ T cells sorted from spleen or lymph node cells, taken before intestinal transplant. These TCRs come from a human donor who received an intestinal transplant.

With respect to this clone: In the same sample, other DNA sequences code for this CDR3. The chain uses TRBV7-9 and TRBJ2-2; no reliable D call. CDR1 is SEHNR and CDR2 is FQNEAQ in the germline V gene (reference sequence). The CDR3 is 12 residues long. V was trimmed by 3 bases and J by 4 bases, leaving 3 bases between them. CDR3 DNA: TGTGCCAGCAGCTTGGGCACCGGGGAGCTGTTTTTT. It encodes CASSLGTGELFF.

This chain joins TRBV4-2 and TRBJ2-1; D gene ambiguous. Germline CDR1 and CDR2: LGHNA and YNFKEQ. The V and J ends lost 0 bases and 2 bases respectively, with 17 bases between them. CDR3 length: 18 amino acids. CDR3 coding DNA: TGTGCCAGCAGCCAAGATCGTTCCCTACTGAGCCCCTACAATGAGCAGTTCTTC. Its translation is CASSQDRSLLSPYNEQFF.

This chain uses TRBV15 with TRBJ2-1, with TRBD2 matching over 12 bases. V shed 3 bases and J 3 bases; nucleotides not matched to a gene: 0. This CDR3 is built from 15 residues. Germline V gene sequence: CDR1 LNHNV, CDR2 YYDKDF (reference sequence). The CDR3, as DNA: TGTGCCACCAGCAGGACTAGCGGGGGCTACAATGAGCAGTTCTTC. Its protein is CATSRTSGGYNEQFF. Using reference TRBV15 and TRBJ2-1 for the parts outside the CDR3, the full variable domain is DAMVIQNPRYQVTQFGKPVTLSCSQTLNHNVMYWYQQKSSQAPKLLFHYYDKDFNNEADTPDNFQSRRPNTSFCFLDIRSPGLGDTAMYLCATSRTSGGYNEQFFGPGTRLTVL.

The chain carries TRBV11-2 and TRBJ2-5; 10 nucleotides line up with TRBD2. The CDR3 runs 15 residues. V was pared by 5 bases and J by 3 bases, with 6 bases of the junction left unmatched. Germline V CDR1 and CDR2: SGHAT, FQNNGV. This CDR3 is CASSRFGLAEETQYF. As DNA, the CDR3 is TGTGCCAGCAGCCGATTTGGACTAGCGGAAGAGACCCAGTACTTC.

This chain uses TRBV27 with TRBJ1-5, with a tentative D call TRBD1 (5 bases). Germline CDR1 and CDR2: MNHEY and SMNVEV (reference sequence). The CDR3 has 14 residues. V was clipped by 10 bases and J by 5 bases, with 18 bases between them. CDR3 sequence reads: CATRPQGIDQPQHF. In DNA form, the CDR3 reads TGTGCCACCCGCCCCCAGGGTATTGATCAGCCCCAGCATTTT.

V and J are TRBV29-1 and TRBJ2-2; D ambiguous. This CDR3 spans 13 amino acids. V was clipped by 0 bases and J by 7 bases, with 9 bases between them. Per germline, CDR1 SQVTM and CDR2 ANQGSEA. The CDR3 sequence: CSVEDGRSGELFF. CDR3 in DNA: TGCAGCGTTGAAGATGGAAGAAGCGGGGAGCTGTTTTTT.

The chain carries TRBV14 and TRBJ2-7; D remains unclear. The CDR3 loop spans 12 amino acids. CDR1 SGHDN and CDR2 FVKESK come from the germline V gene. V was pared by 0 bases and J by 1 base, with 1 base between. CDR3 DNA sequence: TGTGCCAGCAGCCAAGATTCCTACGAGCAGTACTTC. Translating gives CASSQDSYEQYF.

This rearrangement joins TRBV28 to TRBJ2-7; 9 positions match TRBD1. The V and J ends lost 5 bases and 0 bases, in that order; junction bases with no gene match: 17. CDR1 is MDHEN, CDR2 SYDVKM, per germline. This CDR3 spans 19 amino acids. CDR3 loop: CASSAYDRTGDPPSYEQYF. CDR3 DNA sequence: TGTGCCAGCAGTGCGTACGACCGGACAGGGGACCCCCCCTCCTACGAGCAGTACTTC.

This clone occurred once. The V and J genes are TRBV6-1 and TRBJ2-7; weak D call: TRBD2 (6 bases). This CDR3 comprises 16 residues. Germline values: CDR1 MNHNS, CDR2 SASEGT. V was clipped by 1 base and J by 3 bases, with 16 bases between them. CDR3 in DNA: TGTGCCAGCAGTGAAGGTGCGGGGACGTCCGTCTACGAGCAGTACTTC. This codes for CASSEGAGTSVYEQYF.

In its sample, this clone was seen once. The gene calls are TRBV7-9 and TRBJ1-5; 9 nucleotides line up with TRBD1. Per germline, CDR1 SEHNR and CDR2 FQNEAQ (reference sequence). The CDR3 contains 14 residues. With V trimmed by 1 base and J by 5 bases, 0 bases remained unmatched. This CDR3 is CASSLGTGDQPQHF. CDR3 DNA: TGTGCCAGCAGCTTAGGGACAGGGGATCAGCCCCAGCATTTT.

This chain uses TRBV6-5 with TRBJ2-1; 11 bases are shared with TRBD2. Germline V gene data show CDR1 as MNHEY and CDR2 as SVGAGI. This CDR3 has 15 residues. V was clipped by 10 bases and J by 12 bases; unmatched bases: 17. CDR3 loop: CATQVVLAGVFGQFF. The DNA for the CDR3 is TGTGCCACCCAAGTAGTACTAGCGGGAGTTTTCGGGCAGTTCTTC.

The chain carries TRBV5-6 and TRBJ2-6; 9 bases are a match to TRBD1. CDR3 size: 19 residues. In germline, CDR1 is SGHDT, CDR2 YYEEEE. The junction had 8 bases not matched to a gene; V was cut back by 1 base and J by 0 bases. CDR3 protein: CASSLIPGQGRSGANVLTF. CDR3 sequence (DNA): TGTGCCAGCAGCTTGATTCCGGGACAGGGACGCTCTGGGGCCAACGTCCTGACTTTC. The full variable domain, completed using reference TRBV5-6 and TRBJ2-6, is DAGVTQSPTHLIKTRGQQVTLRCSPKSGHDTVSWYQQALGQGPQFIFQYYEEEERQRGNFPDRFSGHQFPNYSSELNVNALLLGDSALYLCASSLIPGQGRSGANVLTFGAGSRLTVL.

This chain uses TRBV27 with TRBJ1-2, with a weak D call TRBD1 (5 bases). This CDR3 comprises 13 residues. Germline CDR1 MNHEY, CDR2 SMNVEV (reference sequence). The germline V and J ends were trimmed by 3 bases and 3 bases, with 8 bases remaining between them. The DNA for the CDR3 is TGTGCCAGCAGTTTTGGGGCGGACTATGGCTACACCTTC. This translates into CASSFGADYGYTF.

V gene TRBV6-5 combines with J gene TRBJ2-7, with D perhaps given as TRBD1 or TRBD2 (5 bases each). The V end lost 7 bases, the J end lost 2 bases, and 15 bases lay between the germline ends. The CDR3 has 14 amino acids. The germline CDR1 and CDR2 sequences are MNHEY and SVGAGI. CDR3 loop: CASKQRGVAYEQYF. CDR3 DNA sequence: TGTGCCAGCAAACAAAGAGGGGTGGCCTACGAGCAGTACTTC.

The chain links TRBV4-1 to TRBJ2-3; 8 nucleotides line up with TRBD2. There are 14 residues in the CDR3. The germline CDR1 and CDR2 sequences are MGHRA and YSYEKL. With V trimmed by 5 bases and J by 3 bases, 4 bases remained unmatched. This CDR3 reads CASSSRGGTDTQYF. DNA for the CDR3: TGCGCCAGCAGCTCCCGGGGGGGAACAGATACGCAGTATTTT.

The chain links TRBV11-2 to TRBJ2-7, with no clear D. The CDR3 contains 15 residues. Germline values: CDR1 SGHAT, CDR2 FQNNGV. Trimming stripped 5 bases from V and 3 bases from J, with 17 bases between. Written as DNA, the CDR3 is TGTGCCAGCAGCCCAATAGGACGTCCGAACTACGAGCAGTACTTC. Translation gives CASSPIGRPNYEQYF. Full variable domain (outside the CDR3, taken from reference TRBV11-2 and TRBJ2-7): EAGVAQSPRYKIIEKRQSVAFWCNPISGHATLYWYQQILGQGPKLLIQFQNNGVVDDSQLPKDRFSAERLKGVDSTLKIQPAKLEDSAVYLCASSPIGRPNYEQYFGPGTRLTVT.